In its sample, the clone carrying this T cell receptor (beta chain) ranks as medium-sized. What it binds is unknown. Germline lookup yields CDR1 SGHTA and CDR2 FQGTGA. V was shortened by 2 bases and J by 6 bases, with 9 bases between the two germline ends. The CDR3 consists of 13 residues. Only in-frame clones appear in the TCRdb table, and some are missing; sequencing was by immunoSEQ multiplex PCR. The sample carries 10,000 to 15,000 clones, around 57% recorded once. This specimen belongs to a study of T cells in tumors after PD-1 blockade. Study overall: Patients received pembrolizumab 200 mg every 3 weeks or cemiplimab 350 mg every 2 weeks.

Study observations and caveats: Blood contained about 44% of the tumor's TCR clonotypes.

Input was roughly 616 ng to 6,004 ng of genomic DNA from tumor or blood. The chain carries TRBV7-3 and TRBJ2-3; D call uncertain. The sample here was tumor tissue, taken before anti-PD-1 treatment. The receptor was isolated from a human donor with cutaneous squamous cell carcinoma. DNA for the CDR3: TGTGCCAGCAGCTTAGATCCCGGTGATACGCAGTATTTT. Protein product: CASSLDPGDTQYF.